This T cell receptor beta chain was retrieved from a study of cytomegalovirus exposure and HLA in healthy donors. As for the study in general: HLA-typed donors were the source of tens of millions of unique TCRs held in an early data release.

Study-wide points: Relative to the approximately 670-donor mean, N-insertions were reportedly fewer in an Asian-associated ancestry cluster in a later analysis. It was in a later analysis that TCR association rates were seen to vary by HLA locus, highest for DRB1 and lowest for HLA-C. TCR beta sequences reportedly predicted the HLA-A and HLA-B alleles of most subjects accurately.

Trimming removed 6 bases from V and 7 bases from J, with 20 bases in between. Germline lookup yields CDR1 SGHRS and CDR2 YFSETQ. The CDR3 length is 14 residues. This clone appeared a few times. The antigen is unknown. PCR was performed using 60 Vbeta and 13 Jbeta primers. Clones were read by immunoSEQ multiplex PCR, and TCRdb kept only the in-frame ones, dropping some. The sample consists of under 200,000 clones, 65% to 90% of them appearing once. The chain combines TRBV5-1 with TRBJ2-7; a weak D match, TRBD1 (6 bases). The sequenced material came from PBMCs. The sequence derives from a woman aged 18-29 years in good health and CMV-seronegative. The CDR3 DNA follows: TGCGCCAGCAATGGGGGCAGGGTGGATCGGGAGCAGTACTTC. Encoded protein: CASNGGRVDREQYF.